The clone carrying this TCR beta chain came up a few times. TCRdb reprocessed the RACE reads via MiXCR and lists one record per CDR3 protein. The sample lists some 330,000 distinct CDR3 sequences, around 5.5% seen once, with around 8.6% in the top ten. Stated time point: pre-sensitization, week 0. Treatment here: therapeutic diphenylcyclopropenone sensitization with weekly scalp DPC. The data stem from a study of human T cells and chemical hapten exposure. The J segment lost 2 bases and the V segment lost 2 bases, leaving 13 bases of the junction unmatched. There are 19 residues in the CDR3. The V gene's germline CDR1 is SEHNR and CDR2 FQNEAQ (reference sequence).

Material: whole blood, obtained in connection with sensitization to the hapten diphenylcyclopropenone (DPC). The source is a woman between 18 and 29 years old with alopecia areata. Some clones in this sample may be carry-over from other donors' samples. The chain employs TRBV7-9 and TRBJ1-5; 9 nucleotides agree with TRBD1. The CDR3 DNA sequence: TGTGCCAGCAGCTTATCCGCGGGGACAGGGCCTTATGGCAATCAGCCCCAGCATTTT. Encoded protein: CASSLSAGTGPYGNQPQHF.